These T cell receptor beta chains were read from a single sample in a study of blood T cell repertoires in COVID-19. The repertoire was sequenced with immunoSEQ multiplex PCR; TCRdb's copy has only in-frame clones and lacks some. The sample shows 75,000 to 100,000 clones, about 81% of them seen only once. Material for sequencing was peripheral blood. The receptors stem from a man in his 70s with acute or convalescent COVID-19. Each CDR3 is given with its conserved first and last residue. Fields, in order: CDR3 protein, V gene, clone size, J gene. Expanded clones are given a class, and other clones once, few, many or no size at all.

cdr3_aa: CASSISGGRYNEQFF; v_call: TRBV7-2; clone_size: few; j_call: TRBJ2-1
cdr3_aa: CASSVSSGRADEQFF; v_call: TRBV27; clone_size: few; j_call: TRBJ2-1
cdr3_aa: CASSLVRRGRGNEKLFF; v_call: TRBV28; clone_size: NA; j_call: TRBJ1-4
cdr3_aa: CASSYTPNTEAFF; v_call: TRBV6-5; clone_size: NA; j_call: TRBJ1-1
cdr3_aa: CSVAPTGKRETQYF; v_call: TRBV29-1; clone_size: once; j_call: TRBJ2-5
cdr3_aa: CASRQEAGRNQPQHF; v_call: TRBV19; clone_size: NA; j_call: TRBJ1-5
cdr3_aa: CASSPQGLNEQFF; v_call: TRBV18; clone_size: NA; j_call: TRBJ2-1
cdr3_aa: CASSQFHRGRNYGYTF; v_call: TRBV4-1; clone_size: NA; j_call: TRBJ1-2
cdr3_aa: CASSLGGVVNEQFF; v_call: TRBV5-1; clone_size: NA; j_call: TRBJ2-1
cdr3_aa: CASLLVGPAYGYTF; v_call: TRBV6-4; clone_size: NA; j_call: TRBJ1-2
cdr3_aa: CASSLRQGYEQFF; v_call: TRBV3-1/TRBV3-2; clone_size: many; j_call: TRBJ2-1
cdr3_aa: CASSPNYDNEQFF; v_call: TRBV5-1; clone_size: NA; j_call: TRBJ2-1
cdr3_aa: CASSLGAADSNTGELFF; v_call: TRBV5-4; clone_size: once; j_call: TRBJ2-2
cdr3_aa: CATSDPTSGGYEKLFF; v_call: TRBV24-1; clone_size: NA; j_call: TRBJ1-4
cdr3_aa: CASSLVGGNTDTQYF; v_call: TRBV7-2; clone_size: once; j_call: TRBJ2-3
cdr3_aa: CASSLTGSNQPQHF; v_call: TRBV7-2; clone_size: once; j_call: TRBJ1-5
cdr3_aa: CASSRSPHISYEQYF; v_call: TRBV7-2; clone_size: NA; j_call: TRBJ2-7
cdr3_aa: CSVEDRGRGYNEQFF; v_call: TRBV29-1; clone_size: NA; j_call: TRBJ2-1
cdr3_aa: CASSFWSRPGQDVYGYTF; v_call: TRBV7-6; clone_size: NA; j_call: TRBJ1-2
cdr3_aa: CASSFSGWRLGNTIYF; v_call: TRBV28; clone_size: NA; j_call: TRBJ1-3
cdr3_aa: CASSPNRDGHEKLFF; v_call: TRBV28; clone_size: NA; j_call: TRBJ1-4
cdr3_aa: CASRGRNQPQHF; v_call: TRBV6-5; clone_size: once; j_call: TRBJ1-5
cdr3_aa: CASSLTPTSTDTQYF; v_call: TRBV7-3; clone_size: NA; j_call: TRBJ2-3
cdr3_aa: CASSISVTNYGYTF; v_call: TRBV19; clone_size: NA; j_call: TRBJ1-2
cdr3_aa: CASSLTSGRGGRTDTQYF; v_call: TRBV28; clone_size: once; j_call: TRBJ2-3
cdr3_aa: CATSDPRDREYQETQYF; v_call: TRBV24-1; clone_size: NA; j_call: TRBJ2-5
cdr3_aa: CASSAPLEGGPDGYTF; v_call: TRBV9; clone_size: NA; j_call: TRBJ1-2
cdr3_aa: CASYGQGVISGANVLTF; v_call: TRBV7-7; clone_size: NA; j_call: TRBJ2-6
cdr3_aa: CASSSRSTRRAHEQYF; v_call: TRBV7-2; clone_size: NA; j_call: TRBJ2-7
cdr3_aa: CASSYQLNERTQYF; v_call: TRBV6-5; clone_size: NA; j_call: TRBJ2-5
cdr3_aa: CASSKARLDHEQYF; v_call: TRBV21-1; clone_size: NA; j_call: TRBJ2-7
cdr3_aa: CASSPWGKGGQSGMGQFF; v_call: TRBV19; clone_size: NA; j_call: TRBJ2-1
cdr3_aa: CASGLAGPYEQYF; v_call: TRBV19; clone_size: NA; j_call: TRBJ2-7
cdr3_aa: CASSLARTHLDTEAFF; v_call: TRBV7-9; clone_size: few; j_call: TRBJ1-1
cdr3_aa: CASRDRRTDTQYF; v_call: TRBV6-5; clone_size: NA; j_call: TRBJ2-3
cdr3_aa: CAWSWEWTGELFF; v_call: TRBV30; clone_size: NA; j_call: TRBJ2-2
cdr3_aa: CAWKRLAGVGELFF; v_call: TRBV30; clone_size: NA; j_call: TRBJ2-2
cdr3_aa: CASSLTSGASYEQYF; v_call: TRBV6-6; clone_size: NA; j_call: TRBJ2-7
cdr3_aa: CASSPGIRYLAEAFF; v_call: TRBV18; clone_size: NA; j_call: TRBJ1-1
cdr3_aa: CASSLGTGGDSYGYTF; v_call: TRBV7-9; clone_size: NA; j_call: TRBJ1-2
cdr3_aa: CASRVQENTEAFF; v_call: TRBV6-5; clone_size: NA; j_call: TRBJ1-1
cdr3_aa: CASSLSLPGWGTDTQYF; v_call: TRBV11-3; clone_size: NA; j_call: TRBJ2-3
cdr3_aa: CASSFGGSSYNEQFF; v_call: TRBV28; clone_size: once; j_call: TRBJ2-1
cdr3_aa: CASSKFPPTSGTYNEQFF; v_call: TRBV19; clone_size: once; j_call: TRBJ2-1
cdr3_aa: CASSTDTYNEQFF; v_call: TRBV18; clone_size: few; j_call: TRBJ2-1
cdr3_aa: CASSPQGPSSGNTIYF; v_call: TRBV7-2; clone_size: NA; j_call: TRBJ1-3
cdr3_aa: CASSSLRQLSYEQYF; v_call: TRBV27; clone_size: NA; j_call: TRBJ2-7
cdr3_aa: CAISTERNTEAFF; v_call: TRBV10-3; clone_size: NA; j_call: TRBJ1-1
cdr3_aa: CASSIPRSPPTQQYF; v_call: TRBV19; clone_size: NA; j_call: TRBJ2-7
cdr3_aa: CASSLGTTVAGETQYF; v_call: TRBV28; clone_size: NA; j_call: TRBJ2-5
cdr3_aa: CASSMRVQVAQPQHF; v_call: TRBV19; clone_size: once; j_call: TRBJ1-5
cdr3_aa: CASRSNTGELFF; v_call: TRBV6-5; clone_size: few; j_call: TRBJ2-2